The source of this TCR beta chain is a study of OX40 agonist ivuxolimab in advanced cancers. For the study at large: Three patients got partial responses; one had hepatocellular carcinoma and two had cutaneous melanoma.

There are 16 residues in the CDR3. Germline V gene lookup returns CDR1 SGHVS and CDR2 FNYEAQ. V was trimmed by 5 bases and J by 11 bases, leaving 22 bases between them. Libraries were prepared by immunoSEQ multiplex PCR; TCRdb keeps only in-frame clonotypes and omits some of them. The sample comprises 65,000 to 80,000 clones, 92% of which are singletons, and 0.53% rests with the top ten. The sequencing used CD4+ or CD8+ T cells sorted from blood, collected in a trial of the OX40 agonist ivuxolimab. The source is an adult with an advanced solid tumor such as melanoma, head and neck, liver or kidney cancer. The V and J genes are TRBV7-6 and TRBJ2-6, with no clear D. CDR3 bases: TGTGCCAGCAGCCCACGCTCAGGCTACACTGGGGACGTCCTGACTTTC. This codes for CASSPRSGYTGDVLTF. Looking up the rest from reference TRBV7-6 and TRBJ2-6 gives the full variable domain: GAGVSQSPRYKVTKRGQDVALRCDPISGHVSLYWYRQALGQGPEFLTYFNYEAQQDKSGLPNDRFSAERPEGSISTLTIQRTEQRDSAMYRCASSPRSGYTGDVLTFGAGSRLTVL.